Listed below are T cell receptor beta chains from one sample, sequenced in a study of CD8 T cells in ankylosing spondylitis. MiXCR, applied by TCRdb to the 5' RACE reads, yields one record per CDR3 protein. Here the sample spans around 130,000 distinct CDR3 sequences, roughly 7.3% being singletons. The specimen was blood, either unsorted or a sorted T cell fraction (not recorded which). Receptor source: a male donor with ankylosing spondylitis or in good health (not recorded which). Each CDR3 is given with its conserved first and last residue. Fields, in order: V gene, J gene, D gene, clone size, CDR3 protein, CDR3 DNA. A D gene is named only where the DNA matches it firmly. Rows may omit the clone size; those that give it use once, few, many or a size class.

v_gene: TRBV7-9; j_gene: TRBJ2-4; d_gene: .; abundance: many; CDR3aa: CASSFGTTNIQYF; CDR3nt: TGTGCCAGCAGCTTTGGGACAACAAACATTCAGTACTTC
v_gene: TRBV4-1; j_gene: TRBJ1-1; d_gene: TRBD1; abundance: few; CDR3aa: CASSQDRDRGGMNTEAFF; CDR3nt: TGCGCCAGCAGCCAAGACCGCGACAGGGGGGGAATGAACACTGAAGCTTTCTTT
v_gene: TRBV29-1; j_gene: TRBJ2-3; d_gene: .; abundance: many; CDR3aa: CSVEGGVDTQYF; CDR3nt: TGCAGCGTTGAGGGGGGCGTAGATACGCAGTATTTT
v_gene: TRBV4-1; j_gene: TRBJ2-1; d_gene: TRBD2; abundance: many; CDR3aa: CASSQDSSGDAYNEQFF; CDR3nt: TGCGCCAGCAGCCAAGATTCGAGCGGGGACGCCTACAATGAGCAGTTCTTC
v_gene: TRBV5-1; j_gene: TRBJ1-1; d_gene: .; abundance: many; CDR3aa: CASSLDSRGNTEAFF; CDR3nt: TGCGCCAGCAGCTTGGATTCTCGGGGGAACACTGAAGCTTTCTTT
v_gene: TRBV5-1; j_gene: TRBJ1-2; d_gene: .; abundance: many; CDR3aa: CASSPWGGSSEGYTF; CDR3nt: TGCGCCAGCAGCCCCTGGGGGGGTTCATCGGAAGGCTACACCTTC
v_gene: TRBV5-1; j_gene: TRBJ1-1; d_gene: .; abundance: many; CDR3aa: CASSLEPTGGGIGAF; CDR3nt: TGCGCCAGCAGCTTGGAGCCGACGGGGGGTGGAATAGGGGCTTTT
v_gene: TRBV4-1; j_gene: TRBJ2-5; d_gene: TRBD2; abundance: many; CDR3aa: CASSQGLAGLQTQYF; CDR3nt: TGCGCCAGCAGCCAGGGACTAGCGGGATTACAGACCCAGTACTTC
v_gene: TRBV6-5; j_gene: TRBJ2-7; d_gene: TRBD2; abundance: many; CDR3aa: CASSYSSRTSAYEQYF; CDR3nt: TGTGCCAGCAGTTACTCGTCCAGGACTAGCGCATACGAGCAGTACTTC
v_gene: TRBV28; j_gene: TRBJ2-3; d_gene: .; abundance: many; CDR3aa: CASSFLQGTDTQYF; CDR3nt: TGTGCCAGCAGTTTCCTACAGGGTACAGATACGCAGTATTTT
v_gene: TRBV7-3; j_gene: TRBJ1-1; d_gene: TRBD1; abundance: .; CDR3aa: CASSQNRGRAFF; CDR3nt: TGTGCCAGCAGCCAAAACAGGGGGAGAGCTTTCTTT
v_gene: TRBV5-1; j_gene: TRBJ2-1; d_gene: .; abundance: many; CDR3aa: CASTPGGASYNEQFF; CDR3nt: TGCGCCAGCACCCCCGGCGGAGCCTCCTACAATGAGCAGTTCTTC
v_gene: TRBV20-1; j_gene: TRBJ2-1; d_gene: TRBD2; abundance: many; CDR3aa: CSARVKLAGGENEQFF; CDR3nt: TGCAGTGCTAGAGTAAAGCTCGCGGGGGGAGAAAATGAGCAGTTCTTC
v_gene: TRBV19; j_gene: TRBJ1-5; d_gene: .; abundance: many; CDR3aa: CASTTTGSLQPQHF; CDR3nt: TGTGCCAGTACTACGACAGGCTCCCTACAGCCCCAGCATTTT
v_gene: TRBV5-1; j_gene: TRBJ1-2; d_gene: TRBD1; abundance: .; CDR3aa: CASSGDRPSTSYTF; CDR3nt: TGCGCCAGCAGCGGGGACAGGCCCTCTACGAGCTACACCTTC
v_gene: TRBV6-6; j_gene: TRBJ2-2; d_gene: .; abundance: .; CDR3aa: CASREWPGELFF; CDR3nt: TGTGCCAGCAGGGAGTGGCCCGGGGAGCTGTTTTTT
v_gene: TRBV18; j_gene: TRBJ1-3; d_gene: .; abundance: many; CDR3aa: CASSPQVSGHNPSGNTIYF; CDR3nt: TGTGCCAGCTCACCGCAGGTGTCGGGGCACAACCCCTCTGGAAACACCATATATTTT
v_gene: TRBV20-1; j_gene: TRBJ1-1; d_gene: .; abundance: few; CDR3aa: CSASRPPNTEAFF; CDR3nt: TGCAGTGCTAGCAGGCCCCCGAACACTGAAGCTTTCTTT
v_gene: TRBV29-1; j_gene: TRBJ2-2; d_gene: .; abundance: many; CDR3aa: CSVGISVLTPGELFF; CDR3nt: TGCAGCGTTGGAATATCGGTTCTTACCCCGGGGGAGCTGTTTTTT
v_gene: TRBV7-3; j_gene: TRBJ2-1; d_gene: TRBD2; abundance: many; CDR3aa: CASSLSGLAGDEQFF; CDR3nt: TGTGCCAGCAGCTTATCAGGACTAGCGGGAGATGAGCAGTTCTTC
v_gene: TRBV5-1; j_gene: TRBJ2-5; d_gene: TRBD2; abundance: many; CDR3aa: CASSSGLPQETQYF; CDR3nt: TGCGCCAGCAGCTCGGGACTACCACAAGAGACCCAGTACTTC
v_gene: TRBV5-1; j_gene: TRBJ2-2; d_gene: .; abundance: .; CDR3aa: CASSLATGGTGELFF; CDR3nt: TGCGCCAGCAGCTTGGCTACAGGTGGGACCGGGGAGCTGTTTTTT
v_gene: TRBV7-9; j_gene: TRBJ2-3; d_gene: .; abundance: many; CDR3aa: CASSPLGPDTQYF; CDR3nt: TGTGCCAGCAGCCCACTGGGGCCAGATACGCAGTATTTT
v_gene: TRBV20-1; j_gene: TRBJ1-5; d_gene: .; abundance: many; CDR3aa: CSASRTLTQPQHF; CDR3nt: TGCAGTGCTTCTCGTACCCTTACTCAGCCCCAGCATTTT
v_gene: TRBV7-4; j_gene: TRBJ2-3; d_gene: TRBD1; abundance: .; CDR3aa: CARAYGTASRTDTQYF; CDR3nt: TGTGCTAGAGCTTACGGGACAGCCAGCCGCACAGATACGCAGTATTTT
v_gene: TRBV7-3; j_gene: TRBJ1-2; d_gene: .; abundance: many; CDR3aa: CASSLRGGTNYGYTF; CDR3nt: TGTGCCAGCAGCTTAAGAGGGGGAACTAACTATGGCTACACCTTC
v_gene: TRBV15; j_gene: TRBJ2-7; d_gene: TRBD1; abundance: many; CDR3aa: CATSRDRGSIEQYF; CDR3nt: TGTGCCACCAGTAGAGACAGGGGGTCGATCGAGCAGTACTTC
v_gene: TRBV30; j_gene: TRBJ1-2; d_gene: .; abundance: .; CDR3aa: CAWSDLRLTGGMNGYTF; CDR3nt: TGTGCCTGGAGTGACCTCCGTCTAACGGGAGGAATGAATGGCTACACCTTC
v_gene: TRBV18; j_gene: TRBJ2-7; d_gene: .; abundance: many; CDR3aa: CASSPRGPTGEQYF; CDR3nt: TGTGCCAGCTCACCTAGGGGTCCGACGGGAGAGCAGTACTTC
v_gene: TRBV4-1; j_gene: TRBJ2-3; d_gene: .; abundance: many; CDR3aa: CASSRQASRAGTLTDTQYF; CDR3nt: TGCGCCAGCAGCCGGCAGGCCTCAAGAGCCGGGACACTCACAGATACGCAGTATTTT
v_gene: TRBV5-1; j_gene: TRBJ2-2; d_gene: TRBD1; abundance: many; CDR3aa: CASSTRQGAGTGELFF; CDR3nt: TGCGCCAGCAGCACCAGACAGGGGGCTGGCACCGGGGAGCTGTTTTTT
v_gene: TRBV12-3/TRBV12-4; j_gene: TRBJ1-1; d_gene: TRBD1; abundance: few; CDR3aa: CASSRQGMDTEAFF; CDR3nt: TGTGCCAGCAGCCGACAGGGGATGGACACTGAAGCTTTCTTT
v_gene: TRBV6-1; j_gene: TRBJ1-5; d_gene: TRBD1; abundance: many; CDR3aa: CASSLGGFQPQHF; CDR3nt: TGTGCCAGCAGTCTAGGGGGCTTTCAGCCCCAGCATTTT
v_gene: TRBV6-1; j_gene: TRBJ2-3; d_gene: TRBD1; abundance: many; CDR3aa: CASTKGQGDSNTQYF; CDR3nt: TGTGCCAGCACTAAGGGACAGGGAGATTCTAATACGCAGTATTTT
v_gene: TRBV20-1; j_gene: TRBJ2-3; d_gene: TRBD2; abundance: many; CDR3aa: CSARGAGAGGASSTDTQYF; CDR3nt: TGCAGTGCTAGAGGGGCAGGCGCGGGGGGAGCATCTAGCACAGATACGCAGTATTTT
v_gene: TRBV27; j_gene: TRBJ2-7; d_gene: .; abundance: many; CDR3aa: CASSLTPGALSHEQYF; CDR3nt: TGTGCCAGCAGTTTAACACCGGGGGCCCTCTCCCACGAGCAGTACTTC
v_gene: TRBV5-1; j_gene: TRBJ1-5; d_gene: TRBD1; abundance: many; CDR3aa: CASSRGSNQPQHF; CDR3nt: TGCGCCAGCTCCAGGGGGAGCAATCAGCCCCAGCATTTT
v_gene: TRBV20-1; j_gene: TRBJ2-3; d_gene: TRBD1; abundance: .; CDR3aa: CSALPGQGGSDTQYF; CDR3nt: TGCAGTGCTCTGCCGGGACAGGGAGGATCAGATACGCAGTATTTT
v_gene: TRBV29-1; j_gene: TRBJ2-1; d_gene: .; abundance: many; CDR3aa: CSVGGGFNEQFF; CDR3nt: TGCAGCGTCGGAGGGGGCTTCAATGAGCAGTTCTTC
v_gene: TRBV7-8; j_gene: TRBJ2-5; d_gene: .; abundance: .; CDR3aa: CASSPPGAVRGGGTQYF; CDR3nt: TGTGCCAGCAGTCCTCCTGGAGCTGTCAGGGGGGGAGGGACCCAGTACTTC
v_gene: TRBV5-1; j_gene: TRBJ2-3; d_gene: .; abundance: many; CDR3aa: CASSPWTADTQYF; CDR3nt: TGCGCCAGCAGCCCTTGGACCGCAGATACGCAGTATTTT
v_gene: TRBV5-1; j_gene: TRBJ1-2; d_gene: .; abundance: many; CDR3aa: CASSSDRQYFNYGYTF; CDR3nt: TGCGCCAGCAGCTCCGACAGACAGTACTTTAACTATGGCTACACCTTC
v_gene: TRBV12-3/TRBV12-4; j_gene: TRBJ1-1; d_gene: .; abundance: many; CDR3aa: CASSLRVVNTEAFF; CDR3nt: TGTGCCAGCAGTTTAAGAGTAGTGAACACTGAAGCTTTCTTT
v_gene: TRBV10-3; j_gene: TRBJ2-2; d_gene: TRBD2; abundance: many; CDR3aa: CAISESSGVANTGELFF; CDR3nt: TGTGCCATCAGTGAGTCTAGCGGGGTAGCGAACACCGGGGAGCTGTTTTTT
v_gene: TRBV10-3; j_gene: TRBJ2-2; d_gene: .; abundance: few; CDR3aa: CAISESRRGPGELFF; CDR3nt: TGTGCCATCAGTGAGTCGCGCCGAGGACCCGGGGAGCTGTTTTTT
v_gene: TRBV20-1; j_gene: TRBJ1-1; d_gene: TRBD1; abundance: many; CDR3aa: CSARVQGANTEAFF; CDR3nt: TGCAGTGCTAGAGTCCAGGGGGCGAACACTGAAGCTTTCTTT
v_gene: TRBV30; j_gene: TRBJ2-1; d_gene: .; abundance: many; CDR3aa: CACLKRYSYNEQFF; CDR3nt: TGTGCCTGTCTTAAGCGGTACTCCTACAATGAGCAGTTCTTC
v_gene: TRBV12-3/TRBV12-4; j_gene: TRBJ1-3; d_gene: .; abundance: many; CDR3aa: CASSLDGISGNTIYF; CDR3nt: TGTGCCAGCAGTTTAGACGGAATTTCTGGAAACACCATATATTTT
v_gene: TRBV11-3; j_gene: TRBJ1-1; d_gene: .; abundance: .; CDR3aa: CASSGQGVTEAFF; CDR3nt: TGTGCCAGCAGTGGGCAGGGAGTCACTGAAGCTTTCTTT
v_gene: TRBV7-9; j_gene: TRBJ2-7; d_gene: .; abundance: many; CDR3aa: CASSPRASSLYEQYF; CDR3nt: TGTGCCAGCAGCCCCAGGGCCTCGTCCCTCTACGAGCAGTACTTC
v_gene: TRBV5-1; j_gene: TRBJ1-1; d_gene: TRBD1; abundance: many; CDR3aa: CASSPDRASAEAFF; CDR3nt: TGCGCCAGCAGCCCCGACAGGGCGAGCGCTGAAGCTTTCTTT
v_gene: TRBV5-6; j_gene: TRBJ2-5; d_gene: TRBD1; abundance: many; CDR3aa: CASSLVSGGEETQYF; CDR3nt: TGTGCCAGCAGCTTGGTGTCAGGGGGAGAAGAGACCCAGTACTTC
v_gene: TRBV20-1; j_gene: TRBJ2-1; d_gene: .; abundance: many; CDR3aa: CSARVNNEQFF; CDR3nt: TGCAGTGCGAGAGTCAATAATGAGCAGTTCTTC
v_gene: TRBV12-3/TRBV12-4; j_gene: TRBJ2-1; d_gene: .; abundance: many; CDR3aa: CASSFTSQGNEQFF; CDR3nt: TGTGCCAGCAGTTTTACATCTCAGGGCAATGAGCAGTTCTTC